Detailed here is one T cell receptor beta chain. The antigen is not known. In every patient, relapse followed autologous stem cell transplantation, while exposure to brentuximab vedotin differed. The data originate from a study of PD-1 blockade in classical Hodgkin lymphoma. Looking at the study overall: Patients were given intravenous nivolumab, 3 mg/kg, every 2 weeks.

Repertoires were generated with immunoSEQ multiplex PCR, while TCRdb's copy carries only in-frame clones and drops some. The data contain approximately 41,000 clones, around 80% of them singletons. General observations from the study: A significant rise in TCR diversity was seen by C4D1 for CD4+ cells but not for CD8+ cells. Patients who responded completely had about the same baseline diversity as newly diagnosed patients.

CDR1 is SGHTA and CDR2 is FQGNSA in the germline V gene. The CDR3 contains 19 residues. V lost 7 bases, J lost 3 bases, and 18 bases stayed unmatched. This sample comprised peripheral blood mononuclear cells (PBMCs), obtained at baseline. This rearrangement joins TRBV7-2 to TRBJ2-6; 7 bases line up with TRBD1. This receptor was identified in a human donor with classical Hodgkin lymphoma. CDR3 coding DNA: TGTGCCAGCACCTCCTCTCGAGACAGGGATAGGAGTGGGGCCAACGTCCTGACTTTC. As protein: CASTSSRDRDRSGANVLTF. The complete variable domain, with remaining parts taken from reference TRBV7-2 and TRBJ2-6, reads GAGVSQSPSNKVTEKGKDVELRCDPISGHTALYWYRQSLGQGLEFLIYFQGNSAPDKSGLPSDRFSAERTGGSVSTLTIQRTQQEDSAVYLCASTSSRDRDRSGANVLTFGAGSRLTVL.